This TCR beta chain was identified in a study of CD8+ T cells in alopecia areata. About the research overall: Percentage of affected scalp area was the basis on which treated patients' severity was scored.

Whole-study results and caveats: Between patients, shared TCR sequences were less clear than in mice. This was possibly due in part to HLA diversity in the patient population.

cDNA reverse transcribed from extracted RNA served as the sequencing template. Sequencing was performed with immunoSEQ multiplex PCR; in TCRdb, only in-frame clones are kept and a portion is missing. Of around 180,000 clones listed, more than 50% are singletons. Stated treatment: oral pan-JAK inhibitor, 5-10 mg twice daily. Collected material from alopecia areata patients comprised lesional scalp punch biopsies and peripheral blood. PBMCs yielded sorted CD4+ and CD8+ T cells. CDR1 is SQVTM and CDR2 is ANQGSEA in the germline V gene. V lost 6 bases and J lost 5, with 16 bases in between. The CDR3 sequence is 13 residues long. This clone was seen only a few times. Its specificity is unknown.

This receptor was taken from a human donor with alopecia areata. The genes are TRBV29-1 and TRBJ1-2, with TRBD1 as a possible D gene (5 bases). The material sequenced was CD4+ T cells sorted from blood, taken at week 24, from a patient treated with tofacitinib. The DNA for the CDR3 is TGCAGCGTCGCAGACAGTTGGGGATATGGCTACACCTTC. It codes for CSVADSWGYGYTF. Combining the CDR3 with reference TRBV29-1 and TRBJ1-2 gives the whole variable domain SAVISQKPSRDICQRGTSLTIQCQVDSQVTMMFWYRQQPGQSLTLIATANQGSEATYESGFVIDKFPISRPNLTFSTLTVSNMSPEDSSIYLCSVADSWGYGYTFGSGTRLTVV.